This T cell receptor (beta chain) appears in the sequencing data of a study of blood T cell repertoires in COVID-19. In the study overall: In each case, the material was cDNA or gDNA derived from T cells, B-cell-depleted T cells, or PBMCs.

Per the authors' pipeline: Nucleated cell number was recorded as an estimate derived from reference gene primer amplification. Data came from immunoSEQ multiplex PCR; TCRdb stores just in-frame clones and leaves some out. Clonal size and the V and J genes are those of that table, whereas D and trimming came from the DNA. The sample has 200,000 to 300,000 clones; about nine tenths are singletons. V lost 2 bases and J lost 0, with 7 bases in between. Germline V CDR1 and CDR2: SGHAT, FQNNGV. The CDR3 length is 14 residues. The V gene is TRBV11-2, the J gene TRBJ1-1; D unclear. The clonotype was recovered from a woman aged 40 to 50 with acute or convalescent COVID-19. Sequencing was carried out using peripheral blood. The CDR3 protein is CASSLYSLNTEAFF. CDR3 coding DNA: TGTGCCAGCAGCTTATACAGCTTGAACACTGAAGCTTTCTTT.